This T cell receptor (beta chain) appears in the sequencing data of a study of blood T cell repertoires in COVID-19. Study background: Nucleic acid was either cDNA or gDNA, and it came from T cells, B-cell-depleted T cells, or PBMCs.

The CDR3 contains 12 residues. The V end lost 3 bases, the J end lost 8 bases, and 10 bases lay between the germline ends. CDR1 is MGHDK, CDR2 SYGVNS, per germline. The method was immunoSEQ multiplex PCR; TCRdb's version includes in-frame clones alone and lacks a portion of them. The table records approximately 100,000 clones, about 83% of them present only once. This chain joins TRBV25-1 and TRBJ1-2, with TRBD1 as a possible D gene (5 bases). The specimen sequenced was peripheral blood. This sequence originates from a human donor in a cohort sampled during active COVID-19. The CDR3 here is CASSDQGWGYTF. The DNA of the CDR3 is TGTGCCAGCAGTGATCAGGGTTGGGGCTACACCTTC.